This T cell receptor beta chain was obtained from a study of T-cell reconstitution after alpha-beta-depleted transplantation in children. About this clonotype itself: Antigen unknown.

General study findings and limits: TCRbeta diversity was high at day 60 in some patients (a result of surviving recipient T cells and thymic progenitors). Roughly two months post-transplant, alpha-beta T cells reportedly originated from several hundred graft clones that had expanded. After one year, T-cell counts and TCRbeta diversity mostly came from new T cells.

The TCRbeta library was prepared with unique molecular identifiers. TCRdb called the PCR reads again in MiXCR, with one record for every CDR3 protein. This sample yields 60,000 or so distinct CDR3 sequences, of which approximately 43% are seen a single time; 95% to 98% belongs to the top ten. With 4 bases clipped from V and 8 bases from J, the junction kept 12 bases outside the gene matches. CDR3 length equals 16 residues. Germline CDR1 reads SGHRS; CDR2 reads YFSETQ. The sequencing here drew on PBMCs, mostly from graft donor cells, taken 360 days after TCRalphabeta/CD19-depleted stem cell transplant. The chain uses TRBV5-1 and TRBJ2-1; TRBD2 matches at 10 bases. The receptor was derived from a male patient younger than 18 who had a stem cell transplant for acute lymphoblastic leukemia, so the T cells may come from the graft donor. The CDR3 reads CASSRTLAGGRDEQFF. The CDR3 DNA reads as TGCGCCAGCAGCCGGACCTTAGCGGGGGGTAGGGATGAGCAGTTCTTC.